The T cell receptor (beta chain) under discussion was sequenced for a study of response to subunit inactivated influenza vaccine. This clonotype was seen only once. What it binds is not known. This sequence may be a read error, since a much larger clone differs from it by one base. Germline assignment: CDR1 SGHVS and CDR2 FQNEAQ. CDR3 length: 16 residues. TCRdb re-analysed the RT-PCR reads in MiXCR, keeping a single row per CDR3 protein. The sample contains hundreds of thousands of distinct CDR3 sequences, 7.6% of which appear only once. General study points: There was a suggestion from the authors that each seasonal influenza vaccination recruits few new T cells.

The specimen comprised PBMCs from blood, sampled 23 to 25 months after vaccination. V is TRBV7-8 and J is TRBJ1-5; D unresolved. Judging by the DNA end, TRBJ2-3 fits better; the J call may be wrong. The clonotype originates from a man between 45 and 75 years old who received an inactivated influenza vaccine. CDR3 coding DNA: TGTGCCAGCAGCTTAGAAGGGTCTGGAAGGACGGGTCTCCAGTATTTT. This translates into CASSLEGSGRTGLQYF.